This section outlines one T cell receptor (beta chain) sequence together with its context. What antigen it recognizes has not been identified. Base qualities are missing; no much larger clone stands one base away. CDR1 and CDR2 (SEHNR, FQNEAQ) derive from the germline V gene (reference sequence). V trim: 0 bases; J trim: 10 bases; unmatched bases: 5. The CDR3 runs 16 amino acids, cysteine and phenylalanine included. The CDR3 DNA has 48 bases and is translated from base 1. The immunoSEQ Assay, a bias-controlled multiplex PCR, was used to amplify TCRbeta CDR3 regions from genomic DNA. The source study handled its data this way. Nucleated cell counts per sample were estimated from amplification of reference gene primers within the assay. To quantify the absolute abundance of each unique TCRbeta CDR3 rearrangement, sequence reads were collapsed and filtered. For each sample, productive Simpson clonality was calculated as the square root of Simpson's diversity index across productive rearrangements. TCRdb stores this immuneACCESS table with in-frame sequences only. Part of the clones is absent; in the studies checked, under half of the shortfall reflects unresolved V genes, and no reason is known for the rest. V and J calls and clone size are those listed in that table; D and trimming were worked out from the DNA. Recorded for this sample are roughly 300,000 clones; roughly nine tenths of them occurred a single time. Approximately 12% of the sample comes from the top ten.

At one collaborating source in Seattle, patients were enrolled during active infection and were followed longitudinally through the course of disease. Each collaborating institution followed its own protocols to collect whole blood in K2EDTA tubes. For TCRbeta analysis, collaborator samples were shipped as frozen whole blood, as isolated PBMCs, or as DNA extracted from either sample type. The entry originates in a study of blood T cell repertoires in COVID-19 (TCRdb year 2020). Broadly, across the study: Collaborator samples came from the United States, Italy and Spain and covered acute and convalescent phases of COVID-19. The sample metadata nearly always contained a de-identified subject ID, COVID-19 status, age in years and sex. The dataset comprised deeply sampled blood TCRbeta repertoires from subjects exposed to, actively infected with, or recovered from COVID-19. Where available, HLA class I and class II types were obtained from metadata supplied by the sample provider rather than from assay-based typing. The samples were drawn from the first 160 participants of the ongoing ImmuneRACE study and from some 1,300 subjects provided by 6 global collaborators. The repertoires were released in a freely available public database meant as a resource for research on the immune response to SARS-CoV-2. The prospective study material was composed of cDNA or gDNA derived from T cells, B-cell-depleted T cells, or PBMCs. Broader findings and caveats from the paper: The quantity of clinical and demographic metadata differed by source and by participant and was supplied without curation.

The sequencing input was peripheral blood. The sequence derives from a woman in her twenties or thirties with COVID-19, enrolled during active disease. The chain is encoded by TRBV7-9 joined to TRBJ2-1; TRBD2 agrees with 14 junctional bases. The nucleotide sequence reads TGTGCCAGCAGCTTAGCGAGGGGACTAGCGGGGGTGGAGCAGTTCTTC. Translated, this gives CASSLARGLAGVEQFF.